A selection of T cell receptor beta chains follows, all from one sample in a study of T-cell reconstitution after alpha-beta-depleted transplantation in children. In TCRdb, the PCR reads were re-called with MiXCR into one record per CDR3 protein. Of roughly 310,000 distinct CDR3 sequences detected, around 25% appear once; the ten largest clones hold approximately 11%. The sample here was PBMCs, mostly from graft donor cells, taken 180 days after TCRalphabeta/CD19-depleted stem cell transplant. These receptors were obtained from a male patient between 10 and 17 years old who had a stem cell transplant for acute lymphoblastic leukemia, so the T cells may come from the graft donor. Each CDR3 is given without its conserved first and last residue.

v_call,j_call,cdr3_aa
TRBV12-3/TRBV12-4,TRBJ2-1,ASSLTGASEQF
TRBV14,TRBJ2-7,ASTRGDRVYEQY
TRBV20-1,TRBJ2-1,SARGAVSSYNEQF
TRBV20-1,TRBJ2-2,SARRQATSGGELF
TRBV25-1,TRBJ1-3,ASGWGGTGNTIY
TRBV7-3,TRBJ2-3,ASGGQVGDTQY
TRBV27,TRBJ2-1,ASSTGFNEQF
TRBV7-7,TRBJ2-7,ASSITQRDRLYEQY
TRBV5-1,TRBJ1-3,ASSTDVLLSGNTIY
TRBV12-3/TRBV12-4,TRBJ2-7,ASSYLGTGPYEQY
TRBV15,TRBJ2-1,ATSSPPLANEQF
TRBV21-1,TRBJ2-7,ASSKSASGGLAGAGEQY
TRBV3-1,TRBJ2-5,ASIHRTEQTQY
TRBV3-1,TRBJ1-2,ASSPETGSNYGYT
TRBV7-6,TRBJ2-5,ASSLSGGVHETQY
TRBV5-1,TRBJ2-5,ASSLKGQTQY
TRBV7-8,TRBJ1-1,ASSPRSQGMRTEAF
TRBV7-3,TRBJ1-1,ASSVQKLTEGFRNTEAF
TRBV3-1,TRBJ2-3,ASSPGGYRGDTQY
TRBV7-8,TRBJ1-2,ASSIDGAAYGYT
TRBV3-1,TRBJ2-2,ASSQFPLRLAGSLPNTGELF
TRBV20-1,TRBJ1-1,SAISWSQGGLEAF
TRBV27,TRBJ1-6,ASSFGQGQSPLH
TRBV12-3/TRBV12-4,TRBJ2-2,AWLMRLAGGGELF
TRBV12-3/TRBV12-4,TRBJ1-1,ASSFHWGGEAF
TRBV4-2,TRBJ1-5,ASSQVFEVMGNQPQH
TRBV5-1,TRBJ1-2,ASSNGYQVPLDYGYT
TRBV20-1,TRBJ2-3,SARLTSGPYTDTQY
TRBV20-1,TRBJ1-3,SARETHSGNTIY
TRBV15,TRBJ2-2,ATSRGRENTGELF
TRBV5-1,TRBJ2-2,ASRWQRTGELF
TRBV5-1,TRBJ2-7,ASSLGLGLDYEQY
TRBV7-8,TRBJ2-7,ASSPWTRVSYEQY
TRBV29-1,TRBJ2-1,SDRTSGRETR
TRBV20-1,TRBJ2-3,SAREAAVPTDTQY
TRBV12-3/TRBV12-4,TRBJ1-1,ASSSPTGLNTEAF
TRBV7-6,TRBJ2-7,ASSLVSFGTSAAYEQY
TRBV7-6,TRBJ2-1,ASSLALRGGKSYNEQF
TRBV7-9,TRBJ2-7,ASSYTDRKDYEQY
TRBV6-5,TRBJ2-7,ASSYLEGITYEQY
TRBV20-1,TRBJ1-1,SARPGQGATEAF
TRBV7-9,TRBJ2-7,ASSFGDVQKY
TRBV5-5,TRBJ2-3,ASSPQMSDTQY
TRBV29-1,TRBJ2-4,SVVGDRENIQY
TRBV5-1,TRBJ2-1,ASSLRAGGNSYNEQF
TRBV4-2,TRBJ2-3,ASSPGTSGVLDTQY
TRBV25-1,TRBJ1-2,ASSDTGGANGYT
TRBV5-1,TRBJ2-7,ASSSGLAGEQY
TRBV5-1,TRBJ2-7,ASSMSFYEQY